The source of this TCR beta chain is a study of T cell responses to AZD1222 COVID-19 vaccine (dated by TCRdb to about 2021). Background for the entire study: Because spike-specific TCR depth and breadth did not differ between the two schedules, AZD1222 recipients who got a second dose at roughly 4 weeks were pooled with those who got a second dose at roughly 12 weeks. Trial participants were enrolled by age into 18-55, 56-69 and 70-plus year subgroups, with roughly 150, 30 and 60 TCR-sequenced participants respectively. TCR sequencing was performed for about 250 trial participants, of whom approximately 200 were given two doses of AZD1222 and approximately 25 were given two doses of MenACWY control vaccine. Results the study describes overall, beyond this receptor: Vaccine-associated CD4 TCRs spanned the whole spike protein, with dominant responses in regions 160-218 and 743-854. The 56-69-year group was small, and its depth increase did not reach significance, likely because of low power. Participants were mostly white British, with more females than males. The authors suggested clonal diversity may have been underestimated. After two AZD1222 doses, spike-specific TCR breadth and depth were significantly higher than at day 0 and than in MenACWY recipients. Conclusions about previously exposed vaccinees are limited, since just 6 or 7 AZD1222 recipients were seropositive for SARS-CoV-2 at baseline. Nearly half of unique spike-specific TCRs reportedly recognized epitopes outside regions mutated in the B.1.351 and B.1.1.7 variants. Because no day 14 peak-response samples were available, repertoires were characterized only after the peak T cell response.

The CDR3 regions of human TCRbeta chains were subjected to immunosequencing. In the paper's pipeline: TCRs in the repertoires were matched against a reference library of SARS-CoV-2-specific TCRs that had been generated with the MIRA antigen-specificity platform. Breadth was defined as the fraction of unique TCRs that were SARS-CoV-2-associated. Depth was defined as the fraction of total T cells that were SARS-CoV-2-associated. Using the MIRA data, every spike-specific TCR was mapped to the spike region that the TCR reacted to and assigned to either a CD4 or a CD8 class. Log10-transformed breadth and depth values were compared by one-way ANOVA with Sidak's multiple comparisons tests. The table was pulled from immuneACCESS by TCRdb, which kept in-frame rearrangements only. Such tables lose some clones; where checked, under half of the loss comes from unresolved V genes, and the rest has no known cause. The DNA gave D and trimming, while V, J and clone size come from that table. The sample table shows around 200,000 clones, and approximately 91% are seen once. The ten largest clones add up to roughly 0.99% of the sample.

This clone was seen a handful of times. The clone's antigen remains unknown. No much larger clone exists at a distance of one base, and base qualities are not known. The time point label, read with the paper, signifies: baseline before first vaccination. Vaccinee samples came from UK trials COV001 and COV002, including a single-blind randomized controlled phase 2/3 trial of AZD1222 (ChAdOx1 nCoV-19) in healthy adults. For TCRbeta chain sequencing, PBMC samples from trial participants were taken at day 0 and at day 28 after the second dose. There are 12 amino acids in the CDR3, from cysteine to phenylalanine inclusive. Only the CDR3 portion is preserved as DNA: 36 bases, with reading frame beginning at the first base. CDR1 and CDR2, looked up from the germline V gene, are SGHTA and FQGNSA. V and J are truncated by 5 bases and 7 bases respectively, leaving an intervening sequence of 11 bases.

This sequence uses TRBV7-2 and TRBJ1-1; a confident D gene designation cannot be given. The sequence derives from an adult in good health. Sample: peripheral blood, taken on day 0 of AZD1222 vaccination. The CDR3 sequence is CASSPTAYEAFF. The DNA sequence is as follows: TGTGCCAGCAGCCCGACCGCCTATGAAGCTTTCTTT. The CDR3, completed at both ends by the reference TRBV7-2 and TRBJ1-1 genes, gives the full variable domain GAGVSQSPSNKVTEKGKDVELRCDPISGHTALYWYRQSLGQGLEFLIYFQGNSAPDKSGLPSDRFSAERTGGSVSTLTIQRTQQEDSAVYLCASSPTAYEAFFGQGTRLTVV.